This T cell receptor (beta chain) was identified in a study of human T cells and chemical hapten exposure. Described time point: patch test 1, 2 weeks after DPC sensitization. As to treatment: therapeutic diphenylcyclopropenone sensitization with weekly scalp DPC. V lost 5 bases and J 7 bases, leaving 15 bases between the germline ends. The germline CDR1 and CDR2 sequences are MNHEY and SVGEGT. The CDR3 is 15 amino acids. Using its own MiXCR run on the RACE reads, TCRdb lists one record per CDR3 protein. The sample lists 300,000 to 350,000 distinct CDR3 sequences, under 8% occurring once. The sample consisted of whole blood, taken in connection with sensitization to the hapten diphenylcyclopropenone (DPC). The receptor was isolated from a woman under 30 with alopecia areata. Some clones in this sample may be carry-over from other donors' samples. The chain employs TRBV6-2 or TRBV6-3 and TRBJ1-6, with D unclear. DNA of the CDR3: TGTGCCAGCAGTCCTCCGGGTGGTAGGAATTCACCCCTCCACTTT. It yields the protein CASSPPGGRNSPLHF.